A single sample is the source of the 21 T cell receptor beta chains below, sequenced in a study of PD-L1 blockade in urothelial cancer. Time point of the sample: peripheral blood 6 weeks after treatment start. The method was immunoSEQ multiplex PCR; TCRdb's version includes in-frame clones alone and lacks a portion of them. The repertoire holds about 23,000 clones, with under 95% as singletons. Sequenced here: PBMCs, sampled around atezolizumab (anti-PD-L1) treatment. These receptors came from a woman aged 55-70 years with urothelial cancer.

The chain is built from TRBV19 and TRBJ2-2, with 13 bases aligning to TRBD2. This CDR3 is 17 amino acids long. Germline CDR1 LNHDA, CDR2 SQIVND (reference sequence). Trimming removed 4 bases from V and 4 bases from J; junction bases left unmatched: 6. The CDR3 DNA follows: TGTGCCAGTAGTACTCGCGGACTAGCGGGAGTCACCGGGGAGCTGTTTTTT. Its protein is CASSTRGLAGVTGELFF.

The chain recombines TRBV6-5 with TRBJ1-2; the D is unclear. Germline V gives CDR1 MNHEY, CDR2 SVGAGI. V lost 3 bases, J lost 4 bases, and 12 bases lay in between. The length of the CDR3 is 14 residues. CDR3 DNA: TGTGCCAGCAGTTATTCCCCAGGTACCTATGGCTACACCTTC. It codes for CASSYSPGTYGYTF.

The rearrangement joins TRBV9 to TRBJ2-2, with a weak D call TRBD1 (6 bases). The CDR3 has 17 amino acids. Germline V gene sequence: CDR1 SGDLS, CDR2 YYNGEE. With 0 bases removed from V and 0 bases from J, the gap between germline ends came to 12 bases. CDR3 in DNA: TGTGCCAGCAGCGTAGGTGTCAACAGGGCGAACACCGGGGAGCTGTTTTTT. Encoded protein: CASSVGVNRANTGELFF.

The J gene is TRBJ1-1, the V gene TRBV7-9; D is possibly TRBD1 (5 bases). Deletions cut 5 bases from V and 7 bases from J, with 17 bases between. CDR3 size: 14 residues. Looked up from germline, CDR1 is SEHNR and CDR2 is FQNEAQ (reference sequence). CDR3 sequence: CASSGDQGVYEAFF. The CDR3 DNA sequence: TGTGCCAGCAGCGGAGATCAAGGGGTTTATGAAGCTTTCTTT.

This clone was counted a few times. The chain employs TRBV6-1 and TRBJ2-3; D perhaps matches TRBD2 (5 bases). CDR1 and CDR2 (germline): MNHNS, SASEGT. V was trimmed by 5 bases and J by 6 bases, leaving 9 bases between them. The CDR3 is 12 residues long. The CDR3 DNA reads as TGTGCCAGCAGTACTAGACGGGATACGCAGTATTTT. Translated, it gives CASSTRRDTQYF.

The rearrangement uses TRBV7-6 and TRBJ2-7, with D perhaps matching TRBD1 (6 bases). V lost 1 base to trimming and J lost 1 base, with 11 bases between them. Germline assignment: CDR1 SGHVS and CDR2 FNYEAQ. The CDR3 has 15 amino acids. The CDR3 DNA reads TGTGCCAGCAGCTTAGAGGCAGGGACATCCTACGAGCAGTACTTC. This translates into CASSLEAGTSYEQYF.

The chain joins TRBV6-5 to TRBJ2-5; D gene ambiguous. Germline loops: CDR1 MNHEY, CDR2 SVGAGI. The V gene lost 5 bases and the J gene lost 5 bases, with 12 bases spanning the gap. The CDR3 contains 13 residues. The CDR3 loop reads CASSIPFGETQYF. The CDR3 DNA follows: TGTGCCAGCAGTATTCCCTTCGGGGAGACCCAGTACTTC.

This clone was observed once. J is TRBJ2-3 and V is TRBV7-9; 7 positions match TRBD2. The CDR3 has 14 residues. V trimming: 0 bases; J trimming: 4 bases; junction bases outside the gene matches: 1. Germline loops: CDR1 SEHNR, CDR2 FQNEAQ (reference sequence). The DNA for the CDR3 is TGTGCCAGCAGCTTAGCCCGGGGGGCAGATACGCAGTATTTT. As protein: CASSLARGADTQYF.

This clone is a singleton in its sample. The gene calls are TRBV19 and TRBJ2-7; D ambiguous. The CDR3 is 14 amino acids. Germline assignment: CDR1 LNHDA and CDR2 SQIVND (reference sequence). The V gene lost 4 bases and the J gene lost 1 base, with 11 bases spanning the gap. CDR3 sequence: CASSSIVESYEQYF. In nucleotides, the CDR3 is TGTGCCAGTAGTAGTATCGTGGAGTCCTACGAGCAGTACTTC.

The rearrangement links TRBV19 to TRBJ2-1; 8 nucleotides agree with TRBD1. V shed 6 bases and J 2 bases; nucleotides not matched to a gene: 9. The germline CDR1 and CDR2 sequences are LNHDA and SQIVND (reference sequence). This CDR3 spans 16 amino acids. The CDR3 region is CASSIPQGDAYNEQFF. CDR3 coding DNA: TGTGCCAGTAGCATACCACAGGGGGATGCCTACAATGAGCAGTTCTTC. Based on the CDR3 plus reference TRBV19 and TRBJ2-1, the full variable domain is DGGITQSPKYLFRKEGQNVTLSCEQNLNHDAMYWYRQDPGQGLRLIYYSQIVNDFQKGDIAEGYSVSREKKESFPLTVTSAQKNPTAFYLCASSIPQGDAYNEQFFGPGTRLTVL.

The CDR3 nucleotides are TGTGCCAGCTCCGGGACAGCGAACACCGGGGAGCTGTTTTTT. This codes for CASSGTANTGELFF. V usage is TRBV9 and J usage is TRBJ2-2, with TRBD1 identical over 7 bases. The CDR3 totals 14 residues. The junction had 3 bases not matched to a gene; V was cut back by 7 bases and J by 0 bases. CDR1 and CDR2 (germline): SGDLS, YYNGEE. The complete variable domain, with remaining parts taken from reference TRBV9 and TRBJ2-2, reads DSGVTQTPKHLITATGQRVTLRCSPRSGDLSVYWYQQSLDQGLQFLIQYYNGEERAKGNILERFSAQQFPDLHSELNLSSLELGDSALYFCASSGTANTGELFFGEGSRLTVL.

The chain employs TRBV7-2 and TRBJ2-4; 14 bases line up with TRBD2. Unmatched junction bases numbered 2, after V lost 3 bases and J lost 4 bases. Germline CDR1 and CDR2: SGHTA and FQGNSA. This CDR3 is built from 16 residues. The CDR3 DNA reads TGTGCCAGCAGCTTGAGACTAGCGGGAGGGAAAAACATTCAGTACTTC. Protein: CASSLRLAGGKNIQYF. Looking up the rest from reference TRBV7-2 and TRBJ2-4 gives the full variable domain: GAGVSQSPSNKVTEKGKDVELRCDPISGHTALYWYRQSLGQGLEFLIYFQGNSAPDKSGLPSDRFSAERTGGSVSTLTIQRTQQEDSAVYLCASSLRLAGGKNIQYFGAGTRLSVL.

This chain uses TRBV5-5 with TRBJ2-1; D perhaps matches TRBD2 (5 bases). Germline V CDR1 and CDR2: SGHKS, YYEKEE (reference sequence). The germline V and J ends were trimmed by 1 base and 3 bases, with 14 bases remaining between them. This CDR3 spans 16 amino acids. This chain's CDR3 is CASSLWGEAYYNEQFF. In nucleotides, the CDR3 is TGTGCCAGCAGCTTGTGGGGAGAGGCCTACTACAATGAGCAGTTCTTC.

This clone has only one observation. The chain is built from TRBV5-4 and TRBJ1-4; D is unresolved. Germline values: CDR1 SGHNT, CDR2 YYREEE (reference sequence). CDR3 length: 15 amino acids. V lost 3 bases and J 5 bases, leaving 14 bases between the germline ends. CDR3 sequence reads: CASSSVDSYNEKLFF. CDR3 bases: TGTGCCAGCAGCTCAGTGGACTCCTACAATGAAAAACTGTTTTTT. The complete variable domain, with remaining parts taken from reference TRBV5-4 and TRBJ1-4, reads ETGVTQSPTHLIKTRGQQVTLRCSSQSGHNTVSWYQQALGQGPQFIFQYYREEENGRGNFPPRFSGLQFPNYSSELNVNALELDDSALYLCASSSVDSYNEKLFFGSGTQLSVL.

The genes are TRBV7-8 and TRBJ2-3, with 7 bases identical to TRBD2. This CDR3 has 16 residues. Trimming at V came to 5 bases and at J to 2 bases, leaving 10 bases not matched to a gene. Germline V CDR1 and CDR2: SGHVS, FQNEAQ. The CDR3 region is CASSPMGEGITDTQYF. CDR3 in DNA: TGTGCCAGCAGCCCCATGGGGGAGGGGATCACAGATACGCAGTATTTT.

This clone was found a few times. This sequence joins TRBV28 and TRBJ1-3, with D possibly TRBD1 on 6 matching bases. With 4 bases removed from V and 2 bases from J, the gap between germline ends came to 12 bases. CDR3 length: 15 residues. CDR1 MDHEN and CDR2 SYDVKM come from the germline V gene. CDR3 in DNA: TGTGCCAGCAGTTATACAGGGCTTACTGGAAACACCATATATTTT. This codes for CASSYTGLTGNTIYF.

This chain joins TRBV5-4 and TRBJ1-5; maybe TRBD1 (5 bases). V was trimmed by 4 bases and J by 2 bases, leaving 10 bases between them. Germline values: CDR1 SGHNT, CDR2 YYREEE (reference sequence). The CDR3 is 14 residues long. CDR3 residues: CASSRGGGNQPQHF. The CDR3 region has the DNA TGTGCCAGCAGCCGGGGAGGGGGCAATCAGCCCCAGCATTTT.

J is TRBJ1-1 and V is TRBV7-9; D call uncertain. This CDR3 spans 11 amino acids. CDR1 is SEHNR, CDR2 FQNEAQ, per germline (reference sequence). CDR3 in amino acids: CASGKNTEAFF. The CDR3 DNA reads TGTGCAAGCGGCAAGAACACTGAAGCTTTCTTT.

In nucleotides, the CDR3 is TGTGCCAGCAGCTTGGTTGGGGGGCGGGAGGTGTACTTC. Encoded protein: CASSLVGGREVYF. This sequence joins TRBV5-4 and TRBJ2-7; the match to TRBD2 covers 8 bases. In germline, CDR1 is SGHNT, CDR2 YYREEE (reference sequence). Trimming took 0 bases from V and 12 from J; bases not matched to a gene: 8. This CDR3 is built from 13 residues.

The V call is TRBV18, the J call TRBJ2-1; 8 bases fit TRBD2. CDR1 and CDR2 (germline): KGHSH, LQKENI. CDR3 length equals 15 residues. V dropped 6 bases and J dropped 5; count of bases not matched to a gene: 9. For the CDR3, the DNA is TGTGCCAGCTCTCCCTTCCCGGGAGGGCACAATGAGCAGTTCTTC. This encodes CASSPFPGGHNEQFF.

The chain has TRBV7-8 and TRBJ1-3; D perhaps matches TRBD1 (6 bases). The V end lost 4 bases, the J end lost 3 bases, and 16 bases lay between the germline ends. This CDR3 has 16 amino acids. In germline, CDR1 is SGHVS, CDR2 FQNEAQ. The CDR3 region is CASSWGGTVDGNTIYF. The CDR3 DNA reads as TGTGCCAGCAGCTGGGGGGGCACAGTGGATGGAAACACCATATATTTT.